What follows describes a single T cell receptor beta chain. Germline loops: CDR1 SEHNR, CDR2 FQNEAQ (reference sequence). The CDR3 sequence is 18 residues long. The V end was cut by 1 base, the J end by 1 base, with 17 bases between. Assay used: immunoSEQ multiplex PCR; TCRdb lists only in-frame clones, some missing. The sample gives around 81,000 clones, around 84% of which show up once; approximately 7% is in the top ten. These data come from a study of OX40 agonist ivuxolimab in advanced cancers. Study overall: Patients were treated with ivuxolimab, an agonistic anti-OX40 (CD134) antibody.

The source of this sequence is an adult with an advanced solid tumor such as melanoma, head and neck, liver or kidney cancer. Sequencing used CD4+ or CD8+ T cells sorted from blood, obtained in a trial of the OX40 agonist ivuxolimab. The chain is built from TRBV7-9 and TRBJ1-3; no definite D call. This chain's CDR3 is CASSLDGGPGFSGNTIYF. The CDR3, as DNA: TGTGCCAGCAGCTTAGATGGCGGTCCGGGATTTTCTGGAAACACCATATATTTT.